The rows below give T cell receptor beta chains drawn from one sample of a study of immune characterization of retroperitoneal liposarcoma. TCRdb analysed the PCR reads with MiXCR anew, one entry per CDR3 protein. The data contain some 7,000 distinct CDR3 sequences, approximately 40% of them seen just once; the ten biggest clones take up under 11%. Sequencing was performed on tumor tissue. These receptors were collected from a male donor with retroperitoneal liposarcoma. CDR3s include the opening cysteine and the closing phenylalanine or tryptophan. A D gene is named only where the DNA matches it firmly. The size field is filled for only some rows; it gives once, few, many or a size class.

clone_size	j_call	v_call	d_call	cdr3_nt	cdr3_aa
.	TRBJ1-1	TRBV6-1	.	TGTGCCAGCAGTGCCCGAACAGGTTCGGCCACTGAAGCTTTCTTT	CASSARTGSATEAFF
.	TRBJ2-7	TRBV6-1	.	TGTGCCAGCAGTGAACGGTGGCAGGGGGGCCACGAGCAGTACTTC	CASSERWQGGHEQYF
.	TRBJ2-3	TRBV7-2	TRBD2	TGTGCCAGCAGCCCGACTAGCGCCAACCCGCAGTATTTT	CASSPTSANPQYF
.	TRBJ2-1	TRBV6-1	.	TGTGCCAGCAGTTCTGAGGGGTGGGATGAGCAGTTCTTC	CASSSEGWDEQFF
.	TRBJ2-5	TRBV6-1	.	TGTGCCAGCAGTCCACCAGGCAGATTACCGGGGGAGACCCAGTACTTC	CASSPPGRLPGETQYF
.	TRBJ2-1	TRBV6-1	TRBD2	TGTGCCAGCAGCTACCGGGGGGGCAATGAGCAGTTCTTC	CASSYRGGNEQFF
few	TRBJ2-1	TRBV11-3	.	TGTGCCAGCAGCTTATCAGGGAATGAGCAGTTCTTC	CASSLSGNEQFF
.	TRBJ2-7	TRBV27	TRBD1	TGTGCCAGCAGTTTAAGGGACAGCCCGTACGAGCAGTACTTC	CASSLRDSPYEQYF
medium-sized	TRBJ2-7	TRBV6-6	.	TGTGCCAGCAGTTACTCGCCAGCCCGAGATTACGAGCAGTACTTC	CASSYSPARDYEQYF
.	TRBJ2-6	TRBV11-1	.	TGTGCCAGCAGCTCGACTTACAATGAGCAGCTCTTC	CASSSTYNEQLF
.	TRBJ2-5	TRBV7-3	.	TGTGCCAGCAGCTTAGAGGTAGATGCCCCGCCGTTCTTC	CASSLEVDAPPFF
many	TRBJ2-3	TRBV6-1	TRBD1	TGTGCCAGCAGTTCCGGTGACAGGGAGACGGGTTTCACAGATACGCAGTATTTT	CASSSGDRETGFTDTQYF
many	TRBJ2-1	TRBV7-6	TRBD2	TGTGCCAGCAGCACGACTAGCGGGGGGTCCATGTCCTACGAGCAGTTCTTC	CASSTTSGGSMSYEQFF
few	TRBJ2-1	TRBV10-1	.	TGCGCCAGCAGTGTAGGTCCGGTCTTTGAGCAGTTCTTC	CASSVGPVFEQFF
.	TRBJ2-3	TRBV6-8	TRBD1	TGTGCCAGCAGGCCCGGGACAGGGGGCGTTACGCAGTATTTT	CASRPGTGGVTQYF
.	TRBJ2-5	TRBV24-1	.	TGTGCCACCAGTCGGGCGGATTACAATGAGCAGTACTTC	CATSRADYNEQYF
few	TRBJ2-7	TRBV11-3	.	TGTGCCAGCAGCTTAGATGATAACTTCGACGAGCAGTACTTC	CASSLDDNFDEQYF
.	TRBJ1-4	TRBV6-1	.	TGTGCCAGCAGAAAAGGTCCGGCAGGGAAAGCGGATAATGAAAAACTGTTTTTT	CASRKGPAGKADNEKLFF
.	TRBJ2-1	TRBV27	.	TGTGCCAGCAGTTTATTCGGGAGTGCTGAGCAGTTCTTC	CASSLFGSAEQFF
.	TRBJ1-6	TRBV7-9	.	TGTGTCAGCAGCTTAGGACAGCCTAACTCACCCCTCCACTTT	CVSSLGQPNSPLHF
few	TRBJ2-3	TRBV6-4	TRBD1	TGTGCCAGCAGTGGGACAGGGGGCACAGATACGCAGTATTTT	CASSGTGGTDTQYF
once	TRBJ2-7	TRBV7-2	TRBD2	TGTGCCAGCAGCTTCGGGACTAGCGGTATATCTGAGCAGTACTTC	CASSFGTSGISEQYF
.	TRBJ2-2	TRBV6-6	.	TGTGCCAGCAGTTACGGGATAACCGGGGAGCTGTTTTTT	CASSYGITGELFF
medium-sized	TRBJ2-6	TRBV6-1	.	TGTGCCAGCAGTGTACAGGGTGCTGGGGCCAACGTCCTGACTTTC	CASSVQGAGANVLTF
few	TRBJ2-2	TRBV27	.	TGTGCCAGTAGGGAAGGACGCACCGGGGAGCTGTTTTTT	CASREGRTGELFF
.	TRBJ2-6	TRBV27	.	TGTGCCAGCAGTCGCGACGCGGATGGGGCCAACGTCCTGACTTTC	CASSRDADGANVLTF
few	TRBJ2-5	TRBV11-3	TRBD1	TGTGCCAGCAGCTTGGGACAGTACCAAGAGACCCAGTACTTC	CASSLGQYQETQYF
.	TRBJ2-5	TRBV6-1	TRBD1	TGTGCCAGCAGTAGCAGACAGGGCTCCTACAATGAGCAGTACTTC	CASSSRQGSYNEQYF
.	TRBJ2-7	TRBV10-2	.	TGCGCCAGCAGAGATTTTAACCTAGACCTCTACGAGCAGTACTTC	CASRDFNLDLYEQYF
.	TRBJ2-7	TRBV28	.	TGTGCCAGCAGTTCCAGAAGATACGAGCAGTACTTC	CASSSRRYEQYF
.	TRBJ2-4	TRBV12-3/TRBV12-4	TRBD2	TGTGCCAGCAGTGCCGGGACTAGCGGGGGCCTTAGGGAGCAGTACTTC	CASSAGTSGGLREQYF
.	TRBJ2-5	TRBV6-1	TRBD2	TGTGCCAGCAGTGAATTCGCGGGGGACCAAGAGACCCAGTACTTC	CASSEFAGDQETQYF
.	TRBJ2-1	TRBV27	.	TGTGCCAGCAGTCAAACTAGAGACGGACTGAATGAGCAGTTCTTC	CASSQTRDGLNEQFF
.	TRBJ1-2	TRBV7-6	.	TGTGCCAGCAGCTCCCCGGACACGAGCTATGGCTACACCTTC	CASSSPDTSYGYTF
.	TRBJ2-1	TRBV6-5	TRBD1	TGTGCCAGCAGCTTCGGGACAGGGCAGCAAGAGACCCAGTTCTTC	CASSFGTGQQETQFF
.	TRBJ2-3	TRBV5-1	TRBD1	TGCGCCAGCAGCTTGGGGACAGGTCGGCGCACAGATACGCAGTATTTT	CASSLGTGRRTDTQYF
few	TRBJ2-7	TRBV6-1	TRBD2	TGTGCCAGCAGTGAAAGGACTAGCGGGAGGGCCGGGGAGCAGTACTTC	CASSERTSGRAGEQYF
.	TRBJ2-1	TRBV10-2	.	TGCGCCAGCAGCGGTGACTCAGGCGGGGCAGAGACCCAGTTCTTC	CASSGDSGGAETQFF
many	TRBJ2-4	TRBV27	TRBD1	TGTGCCAGCAGTATACAGGGGGCGGGAAACATTCAGTACTTC	CASSIQGAGNIQYF
.	TRBJ2-3	TRBV7-6	.	TGTGCCAGCAGCTTAGTAGGTGATACGCAGTATTTT	CASSLVGDTQYF
.	TRBJ2-7	TRBV6-5	.	TGTGCCAGCAGTTACCTATGGCGGGCAGGGGGGTACGAGCAGTACTTC	CASSYLWRAGGYEQYF
.	TRBJ2-1	TRBV6-8	TRBD2	TGTGCCAGCAGTCAGGGGGTAGCGGGAGGGCCAGATGAGCAGTTCTTC	CASSQGVAGGPDEQFF